This passage covers 21 T cell receptor beta chains from one sample sequenced in a study of cytomegalovirus exposure and HLA in healthy donors. It was with 60 Vbeta and 13 Jbeta primers that the PCR ran. Repertoires were generated with immunoSEQ multiplex PCR, while TCRdb's copy carries only in-frame clones and drops some. The sample lists approximately 170,000 clones, roughly four fifths occurring once. The sequenced sample was PBMCs. The receptor set was obtained from a female donor in good health and CMV-seronegative.

The chain employs TRBV19 and TRBJ2-7; TRBD2 aligns across 8 bases. This CDR3 region has 14 residues. Losses at the gene ends were 5 bases for V and 8 bases for J; bases not matched to a gene: 11. The germline CDR1 and CDR2 sequences are LNHDA and SQIVND (reference sequence). The CDR3 protein is CASSPTVSGVKQYF. CDR3 DNA: TGTGCCAGTAGTCCGACCGTTAGCGGGGTAAAGCAGTACTTC.

This chain joins TRBV7-3 and TRBJ2-5; D ambiguous. The CDR3 contains 13 residues. V was shortened by 5 bases and J by 5 bases, with 12 bases between the two germline ends. Germline CDR1 SGHTA, CDR2 FQGTGA. This chain's CDR3 is CASSLSPSETQYF. CDR3 nucleotide sequence: TGTGCCAGCAGCCTATCCCCCTCGGAGACCCAGTACTTC.

The chain is built from TRBV4-3 and TRBJ1-2; D ambiguous. V lost 1 base, J lost 5 bases, and 8 bases lay in between. The CDR3 has 13 residues. The germline gives CDR1 LGHNA, CDR2 YSLEER. The CDR3 region is CASSQVSGYGYTF. CDR3 nucleotides: TGCGCCAGCAGCCAAGTATCAGGATATGGCTACACCTTC.

This clone appeared a few times. This chain connects TRBV14 to TRBJ1-4; possibly TRBD1 for D (6 bases). CDR3 length equals 15 residues. Trimming left V 5 bases short and J 5 bases short, with 15 bases between. The germline V gene has CDR1 SGHDN and CDR2 FVKESK. CDR3 region: CASSLRTATNEKLFF. In nucleotides, the CDR3 is TGTGCCAGCAGCTTACGGACAGCGACAAATGAAAAACTGTTTTTT.

This clone was detected only a few times. This rearrangement joins TRBV5-4 to TRBJ1-1; D uncertain. CDR3 size: 14 residues. Germline CDR1 reads SGHNT; CDR2 reads YYREEE (reference sequence). V was trimmed by 4 bases and J by 4 bases, leaving 14 bases between them. The chain's CDR3 is CASSREWGGTEAFF. The CDR3 DNA is TGTGCCAGCAGCCGGGAGTGGGGAGGCACTGAAGCTTTCTTT.

This clone was counted between two and nine times. CDR3 DNA: TGTGCCAGTAGTATAGTGACTAGCGGGTCGAACGAGCAGTACTTC. Its protein is CASSIVTSGSNEQYF. The chain uses TRBV19 and TRBJ2-7; 10 bases align to TRBD2. CDR3 length: 15 residues. Trimming took 1 base from V and 5 from J; bases not matched to a gene: 5. Germline V gene data show CDR1 as LNHDA and CDR2 as SQIVND (reference sequence).

The chain combines TRBV4-1 with TRBJ2-4, with D maybe TRBD2 (6 bases). The germline V and J ends were trimmed by 5 bases and 4 bases, with 18 bases remaining between them. CDR1 and CDR2 from the germline V gene are MGHRA and YSYEKL. CDR3 length: 16 amino acids. CDR3 residues: CASSYTAGLPKNIQYF. In DNA form, the CDR3 reads TGCGCCAGCAGCTACACCGCGGGGCTCCCAAAAAACATTCAGTACTTC.

The J gene is TRBJ1-3, the V gene TRBV5-6, with D possibly TRBD1 on 6 matching bases. This CDR3 has 15 residues. V lost 4 bases and J 0 bases, leaving 11 bases between the germline ends. From germline, CDR1 is SGHDT and CDR2 YYEEEE. The CDR3 DNA reads as TGTGCCAGCAGCAGGACAGTCCACTCTGGAAACACCATATATTTT. Protein product: CASSRTVHSGNTIYF.

J is TRBJ2-1 and V is TRBV11-2; 7 bases match TRBD2. This CDR3 is 15 amino acids long. Germline CDR1 and CDR2: SGHAT and FQNNGV. The ends lost 7 bases at V and 5 bases at J; junction bases unmatched: 11. The CDR3 spells CASTWGGSTNNEQFF. The CDR3 bases are TGTGCCAGCACCTGGGGGGGGTCGACAAACAATGAGCAGTTCTTC. Filled out from reference TRBV11-2 and TRBJ2-1, the complete variable domain reads EAGVAQSPRYKIIEKRQSVAFWCNPISGHATLYWYQQILGQGPKLLIQFQNNGVVDDSQLPKDRFSAERLKGVDSTLKIQPAKLEDSAVYLCASTWGGSTNNEQFFGPGTRLTVL.

The rearrangement joins TRBV18 to TRBJ2-7, with D tentatively TRBD2 (6 bases). This CDR3 has 16 amino acids. V shed 5 bases and J shed 4 bases, with 21 bases lying between them. Germline values: CDR1 KGHSH, CDR2 LQKENI. This CDR3 reads CASSIGNRLASYEQYF. In nucleotides, the CDR3 is TGTGCCAGCTCAATTGGAAATCGGCTAGCGTCGTACGAGCAGTACTTC.

With regard to this clone: One junction end disagrees with the germline gene, perhaps due to a read error. The J gene is TRBJ2-7, the V gene TRBV30; TRBD2 matches at 11 bases. The CDR3 totals 17 residues. The V gene's germline CDR1 is GTSNPN and CDR2 SVGIG (reference sequence). The CDR3, as DNA: TGTGCCTGGAGTAAACCGAGACTAGCGGGAAGCTCCTACGAGCAGCACTTC. Amino acids: CAWSKPRLAGSSYEQHF.

This clone came up a few times. V usage is TRBV14 and J usage is TRBJ1-2; D unresolved. Germline assignment: CDR1 SGHDN and CDR2 FVKESK. With 5 bases removed from V and 2 bases from J, the gap between germline ends came to 12 bases. The CDR3 covers 14 residues. Here the CDR3 reads CASSGREANYGYTF. DNA for the CDR3: TGTGCCAGCAGCGGCCGGGAAGCAAACTATGGCTACACCTTC.

Only a few counts were recorded for this clone. The rearrangement links TRBV14 to TRBJ1-2, with 8 bases that match TRBD1. CDR1 is SGHDN, CDR2 FVKESK, per germline. The CDR3 runs 15 residues. The V and J ends lost 5 bases and 7 bases, in that order; junction bases with no gene match: 12. The CDR3 loop is CASSGETGVYTGYTF. In DNA form, the CDR3 reads TGTGCCAGCAGCGGAGAGACAGGGGTCTATACTGGCTACACCTTC.

The table lists this clone with a count of one. The DNA of the CDR3 is TGTGCCAGCAGCTTCACGGGGGACGAGCAGTACTTC. It translates to CASSFTGDEQYF. The chain has TRBV7-9 and TRBJ2-7; tentative D call: TRBD2 (6 bases). Trimming removed 3 bases from V and 5 bases from J, with 8 bases in between. Germline V lookup: CDR1 SEHNR, CDR2 FQNEAQ (reference sequence). This CDR3 has 12 amino acids.

The chain uses TRBV6-6 and TRBJ2-3, with D unclear. Per the germline V gene, CDR1 is MNHNY and CDR2 is SVGAGI (reference sequence). The V and J ends lost 4 bases and 2 bases respectively, with 10 bases between them. This CDR3 spans 14 amino acids. CDR3 DNA: TGTGCCAGCAGTTCGCGTCCAAACACAGATACGCAGTATTTT. Its translation: CASSSRPNTDTQYF.

This chain's CDR3 is CASSYLGGSGYTF. CDR3 DNA sequence: TGTGCCAGCAGTTACCTTGGCGGGAGTGGCTACACCTTC. V usage is TRBV6-5 and J usage is TRBJ1-2, with unresolved D. The germline CDR1 and CDR2 sequences are MNHEY and SVGAGI. The CDR3 sequence is 13 residues long. V gave up 2 bases and J gave up 7 bases, with 11 bases separating them.

This chain links TRBV7-3 with TRBJ2-1, with TRBD2 identical over 10 bases. After removal of 4 bases from V and 5 bases from J, the junction contained 5 bases not matched to a gene. The CDR3 loop spans 15 amino acids. Germline assignment: CDR1 SGHTA and CDR2 FQGTGA. CDR3: CASSSRLAGDNEQFF. The CDR3 region has the DNA TGTGCCAGCAGCTCCCGCCTAGCGGGGGACAATGAGCAGTTCTTC.

The chain employs TRBV5-4 and TRBJ2-5, with 8 bases that match TRBD2. The J segment lost 5 bases and the V segment lost 4 bases, leaving 4 bases of the junction unmatched. Germline V gives CDR1 SGHNT, CDR2 YYREEE (reference sequence). The CDR3 sequence is 13 residues long. The CDR3 DNA reads as TGTGCCAGCAGCCCGGGGGGGGAGGAGACCCAGTACTTC. It yields the protein CASSPGGEETQYF. Drawing the rest from reference TRBV5-4 and TRBJ2-5, the complete variable domain is ETGVTQSPTHLIKTRGQQVTLRCSSQSGHNTVSWYQQALGQGPQFIFQYYREEENGRGNFPPRFSGLQFPNYSSELNVNALELDDSALYLCASSPGGEETQYFGPGTRLLVL.

The V and J genes are TRBV25-1 and TRBJ1-4, with 9 bases identical to TRBD1. Looked up from germline, CDR1 is MGHDK and CDR2 is SYGVNS. Unmatched junction bases numbered 6, after V lost 2 bases and J lost 5 bases. The CDR3 runs 16 residues. DNA of the CDR3: TGTGCCAGCAGTGAACAACAAGACAGGGGGAATGAAAAACTGTTTTTT. Amino acids: CASSEQQDRGNEKLFF.

V is TRBV2 and J is TRBJ2-4; TRBD1 aligns across 8 bases. Germline V gene sequence: CDR1 SNHLY, CDR2 FYNNEI. The CDR3 spans 13 residues. The J segment lost 11 bases and the V segment lost 6 bases, leaving 9 bases of the junction unmatched. CDR3 nucleotide sequence: TGTGCCAGCAGGGGCGACAGGGGAGGCGTTCAGTACTTC. Translating gives CASRGDRGGVQYF.

The chain is built from TRBV7-9 and TRBJ2-3; 7 nucleotides line up with TRBD2. This CDR3 is built from 16 residues. In germline, CDR1 is SEHNR, CDR2 FQNEAQ (reference sequence). J gave up 2 bases and V 0 bases, and 5 bases lay outside the gene matches. CDR3 residues: CASSLAASGYTDTQYF. For the CDR3, the DNA is TGTGCCAGCAGCTTAGCGGCTAGCGGTTACACAGATACGCAGTATTTT.